What follows is one T cell receptor (beta chain) and its context. As yet, its antigen is unknown. This entry belongs to a study of T cell responses to AZD1222 COVID-19 vaccine. General study points: No day 14 peak samples; only post-peak repertoires were characterized. There were vaccine-associated CD4 TCRs across spike, dominant at 160-218 and 743-854. Clonal diversity was possibly underestimated, and white British individuals and females predominated among donors.

Trimming removed 8 bases from V and 4 bases from J; junction bases left unmatched: 8. This CDR3 contains 14 residues. From germline, CDR1 is SEHNR and CDR2 FQNEAQ (reference sequence). Data came from immunoSEQ multiplex PCR; TCRdb stores just in-frame clones and leaves some out. This sample yields 120,000 or so clones, of which around 87% are seen a single time; about 3% belongs to the top ten. The gene calls are TRBV7-9 and TRBJ2-1; 7 nucleotides align to TRBD2. The sequence derives from an adult who received the AZD1222 COVID-19 vaccine. The sample here was peripheral blood, taken 28 days after the second AZD1222 dose. CDR3 DNA: TGTGCCAGCGGGGACCAGCGGGAATACAATGAGCAGTTCTTC. This encodes CASGDQREYNEQFF.